This record looks at one TCR beta chain sequence and its context. This entry comes from a study of T cell changes during pregnancy in multiple sclerosis. The CDR3 has 12 residues. Trimming pared 7 bases from V and 8 bases from J, leaving 14 bases between. Germline values: CDR1 MNHEY, CDR2 SVGAGI. Only in-frame clones appear in the TCRdb table, and some are missing; sequencing was by immunoSEQ multiplex PCR. The sample has about 92,000 clones, around 94% seen once. The chain links TRBV6-5 to TRBJ1-2, with no clear D. The clonotype originates from a female donor with multiple sclerosis, enrolled in a pregnancy study. The sample here was peripheral blood, taken in the first trimester of pregnancy. CDR3 nucleotides: TGTGCCAGCACTACCGGTTCGTCGGGCTACACCTTC. It specifies CASTTGSSGYTF.